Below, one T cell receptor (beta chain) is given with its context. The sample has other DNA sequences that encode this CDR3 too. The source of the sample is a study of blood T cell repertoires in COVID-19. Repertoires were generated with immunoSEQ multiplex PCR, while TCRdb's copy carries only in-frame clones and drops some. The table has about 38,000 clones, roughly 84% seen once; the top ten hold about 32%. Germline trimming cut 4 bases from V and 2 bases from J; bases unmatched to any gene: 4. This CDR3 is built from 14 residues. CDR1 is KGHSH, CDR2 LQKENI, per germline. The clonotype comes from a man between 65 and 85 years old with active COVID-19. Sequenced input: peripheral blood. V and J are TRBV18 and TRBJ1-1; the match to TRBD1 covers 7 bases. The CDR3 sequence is CASSQDRKNTEAFF. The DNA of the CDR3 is TGTGCCAGCTCACAGGACAGGAAAAACACTGAAGCTTTCTTT.